Here is one TCR beta chain with its context. Clones were sequenced by immunoSEQ multiplex PCR, and TCRdb holds only the in-frame ones, with some missing. This repertoire shows 40,000 to 45,000 clones, under 95% found once; its top ten account for 0.52%. This sample is part of a study of T cell changes during pregnancy in multiple sclerosis. V dropped 2 bases and J dropped 10; count of bases not matched to a gene: 10. There are 15 residues in the CDR3. Germline CDR1 is SQVTM and CDR2 is ANQGSEA. The clonotype comes from a female donor with multiple sclerosis, enrolled in a pregnancy study. This material consisted of CD4+ T cells from peripheral blood mononuclear cells, taken in the third trimester of pregnancy. The rearrangement joins TRBV29-1 to TRBJ2-3; TRBD2 aligns across 12 bases. The CDR3 DNA follows: TGCAGCGTTGAACTTGGGGCTAGCGGGAGGGCCGCGCAGTATTTT. Its protein is CSVELGASGRAAQYF.